The 25 T cell receptor beta chains in this list originate from one sample, sequenced in a study of blood T cell repertoires in COVID-19. The protocol was immunoSEQ multiplex PCR, while the TCRdb copy is restricted to in-frame clones and leaves out a portion. The sample lists around 300,000 clones; 88% were seen once. The sequenced material came from PBMCs or T cells enriched from blood (not recorded which). These receptors all stem from a woman aged 55-69 years in a cohort exposed to, infected with or recovered from COVID-19 (not recorded which).

V and J are TRBV4-1 and TRBJ2-1; 9 nucleotides align to TRBD2. Germline V gene data show CDR1 as MGHRA and CDR2 as YSYEKL. V lost 1 base, J lost 4 bases, and 14 bases stayed unmatched. The CDR3 extends over 19 amino acids. CDR3 nucleotide sequence: TGCGCCAGCAGCCAAGTCATACCGGCTAGCGGGACTTTGTACAATGAGCAGTTCTTC. This gives the protein CASSQVIPASGTLYNEQFF.

This clone was detected once. The rearrangement links TRBV27 to TRBJ2-1; TRBD1 matches at 8 bases. CDR3 length: 15 amino acids. Germline V lookup: CDR1 MNHEY, CDR2 SMNVEV (reference sequence). The V and J ends lost 7 bases and 10 bases, in that order; junction bases with no gene match: 15. CDR3 nucleotides: TGTGCCAGCACCGTAAGCCCCGGACAGGGCGTAGAGCAGTTCTTC. It is translated as CASTVSPGQGVEQFF.

This sequence joins TRBV7-2 and TRBJ1-2, with 7 bases matching TRBD1. The CDR3 length is 14 residues. Germline CDR1 is SGHTA and CDR2 is FQGNSA. V was clipped by 7 bases and J by 4 bases; unmatched bases: 9. CDR3 coding DNA: TGTGCCAGCAAAGACAGGGTAGGGGGCTATGGCTACACCTTC. The encoded protein is CASKDRVGGYGYTF.

CDR3 DNA sequence: TGTGCCAGCAGCCAAGGTGTAGTAAGGAGAGCAGCGTTTTTT. It is translated as CASSQGVVRRAAFF. This chain uses TRBV3-1 (or the pseudogene TRBV3-2) with TRBJ1-4; D is unclear. Germline CDR1 LGHDT, CDR2 YNNKEL (reference sequence). The CDR3 has 14 residues. V dropped 1 base and J dropped 16 bases, with 19 bases sitting between them.

V and J are TRBV5-1 and TRBJ2-7; TRBD1 might be the D (5 bases). The CDR3 contains 12 residues. V was clipped by 8 bases and J by 0 bases, with 9 bases between them. Per germline, CDR1 SGHRS and CDR2 YFSETQ. CDR3 bases: TGCGCCAGTAAAGGGGACTCCTACGAGCAGTACTTC. Translated: CASKGDSYEQYF.

CDR3: CASTQRQEADTQYF. CDR3 nucleotides: TGTGCCAGCACCCAGCGTCAGGAGGCAGATACGCAGTATTTT. V usage is TRBV28 and J usage is TRBJ2-3, with a possible D match to TRBD2 (5 bases). The CDR3 totals 14 residues. Trimming left V 7 bases short and J 4 bases short, with 15 bases between. Looked up from germline, CDR1 is MDHEN and CDR2 is SYDVKM.

V usage is TRBV24-1 and J usage is TRBJ2-5; TRBD1 matches at 7 bases. Germline V CDR1 and CDR2: KGHDR, SFDVKD. J was trimmed by 3 bases and V by 3 bases; bases with no gene match: 3. The CDR3 extends over 14 amino acids. CDR3 amino acids: CATSDPQGKETQYF. The CDR3 coding sequence is TGTGCCACCAGTGATCCACAGGGGAAAGAGACCCAGTACTTC.

This chain connects TRBV18 to TRBJ1-2; 7 nucleotides agree with TRBD1. The CDR3 is 14 residues long. Trimming cost V 3 bases and J 2 bases; bases outside gene matches: 3. CDR1 is KGHSH and CDR2 is LQKENI in the germline V gene. The CDR3 sequence: CASSPEGGNYGYTF. CDR3 in DNA: TGTGCCAGCTCACCGGAAGGGGGCAACTATGGCTACACCTTC.

The gene calls are TRBV11-2 and TRBJ2-2, with 9 bases fitting TRBD1. CDR3 length equals 17 residues. CDR1 is SGHAT, CDR2 FQNNGV, per germline. V trimming: 4 bases; J trimming: 1 base; junction bases outside the gene matches: 7. The CDR3 protein is CASSSLGTGLNTGELFF. The CDR3 DNA sequence: TGTGCCAGCAGCTCACTGGGGACAGGGCTGAACACCGGGGAGCTGTTTTTT.

The V call is TRBV12-5, the J call TRBJ2-7; 7 nucleotides agree with TRBD2. Germline V gene data show CDR1 as LGHNT and CDR2 as FRNRAP. Trimming removed 8 bases from V and 3 bases from J; junction bases left unmatched: 7. This CDR3 has 13 amino acids. The CDR3 nucleotides read TGTGCTAGTAGTCCTAGCGGATACTACGAGCAGTACTTC. It translates to CASSPSGYYEQYF.

The chain combines TRBV7-8 with TRBJ2-2; 8 bases agree with TRBD1. Trimming took 4 bases from V and 4 from J; bases not matched to a gene: 8. CDR3 length: 16 residues. Germline CDR1 SGHVS, CDR2 FQNEAQ. The CDR3 DNA sequence: TGTGCCAGCAGCTCCCCAAGACAGGGGCGCACCGGGGAGCTGTTTTTT. It is translated as CASSSPRQGRTGELFF.

The J gene is TRBJ2-3, the V gene TRBV11-2; TRBD1 matches 7 bases. V shed 5 bases, J shed 1 base, and the junction held 6 bases outside the gene matches. CDR3 length: 15 amino acids. Germline values: CDR1 SGHAT, CDR2 FQNNGV. The CDR3 is CASSARTGRTDTQYF. In DNA form, the CDR3 reads TGTGCCAGCAGCGCCCGGACAGGCCGCACAGATACGCAGTATTTT.

This chain connects TRBV6-5 to TRBJ1-4, with TRBD1 identical over 10 bases. Germline assignment: CDR1 MNHEY and CDR2 SVGAGI. The CDR3 totals 14 residues. With V trimmed by 2 bases and J by 8 bases, 2 bases remained unmatched. CDR3 coding DNA: TGTGCCAGCAGTTACGGGGGACAGGGGGAAAAACTGTTTTTT. Its translation is CASSYGGQGEKLFF.

CDR3 protein: CASSQELLAKRLFF. The CDR3 bases are TGCGCCAGCAGCCAAGAACTCTTAGCGAAAAGGCTGTTTTTT. The V and J genes are TRBV4-3 and TRBJ1-4; D remains unclear. The CDR3 has 14 residues. Germline values: CDR1 LGHNA, CDR2 YSLEER. Deletions cut 0 bases from V and 14 bases from J, with 16 bases between.

This rearrangement joins TRBV7-2 to TRBJ1-5; TRBD1 aligns across 9 bases. The V segment lost 5 bases and the J segment 4 bases; nucleotides outside the gene matches: 6. The CDR3 contains 15 residues. The V gene's germline CDR1 is SGHTA and CDR2 FQGNSA. CDR3 DNA sequence: TGTGCCAGCAGCCCGGGACAGGGTAGGAATCAGCCCCAGCATTTT. Amino acid sequence: CASSPGQGRNQPQHF.

This clone was found once. The chain combines TRBV19 with TRBJ2-7, with D perhaps matching TRBD1 (6 bases). The CDR3 spans 13 residues. Germline assignment: CDR1 LNHDA and CDR2 SQIVND (reference sequence). With 5 bases removed from V and 4 bases from J, the gap between germline ends came to 12 bases. CDR3 in DNA: TGTGCCAGTAGTTCTGGGACAAGGTACGAGCAGTACTTC. This sequence encodes CASSSGTRYEQYF.

V usage is TRBV5-1 and J usage is TRBJ2-3; TRBD2 matches at 8 bases. Losses at the gene ends were 4 bases for V and 2 bases for J; bases not matched to a gene: 6. The CDR3 length is 15 residues. Per germline, CDR1 SGHRS and CDR2 YFSETQ. CDR3 loop: CASSQRGSDTDTQYF. CDR3 DNA sequence: TGCGCCAGCAGCCAGCGGGGGAGCGACACAGATACGCAGTATTTT.

The genes are TRBV28 and TRBJ1-1; tentatively, D is TRBD1 (5 bases). This CDR3 contains 14 residues. In germline, CDR1 is MDHEN, CDR2 SYDVKM. V lost 2 bases to trimming and J lost 6 bases, with 13 bases between them. CDR3 in amino acids: CASSLSLGGAEAFF. The CDR3 DNA follows: TGTGCCAGCAGTTTAAGTCTGGGGGGGGCTGAAGCTTTCTTT.

The rearrangement joins TRBV28 to TRBJ2-5, with D perhaps matching TRBD1 (6 bases). From germline, CDR1 is MDHEN and CDR2 SYDVKM. CDR3 size: 15 residues. The V end was cut by 4 bases, the J end by 2 bases, with 14 bases between. The CDR3 bases are TGTGCCAGCAGTTCGACCCAGGGGATACAAGAGACCCAGTACTTC. Translation gives CASSSTQGIQETQYF.

V is TRBV6-1 and J is TRBJ2-7; D not certain. The CDR3 has 14 amino acids. Germline V gene data show CDR1 as MNHNS and CDR2 as SASEGT. V was pared by 1 base and J by 5 bases, with 12 bases between. CDR3 in amino acids: CASSEGQWLDEQYF. The CDR3 coding sequence is TGTGCCAGCAGTGAAGGGCAGTGGCTCGACGAGCAGTACTTC.

This clone was observed a single time. The chain combines TRBV27 with TRBJ1-5, with a weak D call TRBD1 (5 bases). This CDR3 spans 15 amino acids. Trimming left V 3 bases short and J 5 bases short, with 14 bases between. The germline gives CDR1 MNHEY, CDR2 SMNVEV (reference sequence). The CDR3 loop is CASSFHLGGDQPQHF. For the CDR3, the DNA is TGTGCCAGCAGTTTCCACCTGGGGGGGGATCAGCCCCAGCATTTT.

The V call is TRBV3-1 (or the pseudogene TRBV3-2), the J call TRBJ2-2, with 8 bases lining up with TRBD2. V lost 1 base to trimming and J lost 13 bases; unmatched junction nucleotides: 17. Per the germline V gene, CDR1 is LGHDT and CDR2 is YNNKEL (reference sequence). The CDR3 sequence is 17 residues long. The CDR3 region has the DNA TGTGCCAGCAGCCAAGGCCGACGACTAGCGATAGGGCGAGGGCTGTTTTTT. Encoded protein: CASSQGRRLAIGRGLFF.

Here the CDR3 DNA reads TGTGCCAGCAGTGGGGACAGCAGTCTCAAAAACATTCAGTACTTC. Residues: CASSGDSSLKNIQYF. This chain uses TRBV28 with TRBJ2-4; 7 positions match TRBD1. CDR3 length: 15 residues. From germline, CDR1 is MDHEN and CDR2 SYDVKM. V lost 5 bases and J lost 3; bases outside the gene matches: 7.

The genes are TRBV5-1 and TRBJ1-4; 9 positions agree with TRBD1. Unmatched junction bases numbered 1, after V lost 0 bases and J lost 7 bases. This CDR3 is 14 amino acids long. Germline-derived CDR1 and CDR2 are SGHRS and YFSETQ. CDR3 protein: CASSLGTGVEKLFF. The CDR3 region has the DNA TGCGCCAGCAGCTTGGGGACAGGGGTTGAAAAACTGTTTTTT.

This clone has a single count. V is TRBV24-1 and J is TRBJ2-1; D unclear. Germline CDR1 KGHDR, CDR2 SFDVKD. The CDR3 runs 14 residues. Trimming cost V 3 bases and J 5 bases, with 10 bases left between them. The CDR3 DNA reads as TGTGCCACCAGTGATACCAGCAGGAACAATGAGCAGTTCTTC. Its translation: CATSDTSRNNEQFF.